The entry below gives a single T cell receptor beta chain sequence along with its context. Its antigen is still unknown. Among the roughly 110 subjects of the validation cohort, separate from the approximately 660-subject first cohort, were the donors. The data are from a study of cytomegalovirus exposure and HLA in healthy donors. Study-wide context: The same platform was used for the 120 or so validation repertoires as for the 666 first-cohort repertoires, as reported in a later analysis.

Only in-frame clones appear in the TCRdb table, and some are missing; sequencing was by immunoSEQ multiplex PCR. The sample contains some 87,000 clones, about 95% of which appear only once. Findings and caveats of the study: For cytomegalovirus status, the classifier reportedly gave diagnoses with high specificity and sensitivity. Overall, approximately 150 TCR beta chains were annotated as cytomegalovirus-associated.

The CDR3 length is 18 residues. Unmatched junction bases numbered 9, after V lost 3 bases and J lost 2 bases. CDR1 and CDR2 (germline): SGHVS, FNYEAQ. The TCR sequence derives from a woman aged 18-35 years in good health and CMV-seronegative. This chain uses TRBV7-6 with TRBJ2-2; the match to TRBD2 covers 10 bases. Material for sequencing was PBMCs. The CDR3 bases are TGTGCCAGCAGCTTCCACGACACTAGCGGGACAAACACCGGGGAGCTGTTTTTT. Its protein product is CASSFHDTSGTNTGELFF.